This T cell receptor beta chain was sequenced during a study of regulatory T cells in long-lasting Graves disease. Through Arm-PCR of CDR3 regions and iRepertoire HTBI primers, TCR beta libraries were built. TCRdb reprocessed the multiplex PCR reads via MiXCR and lists one record per CDR3 protein. The sample has approximately 470,000 distinct CDR3 sequences, 15% to 20% seen once; the top ten hold roughly an eighth. The sample holds many counts of this clonotype. The V gene's germline CDR1 is MNHNS and CDR2 SASEGT. V shed 7 bases, J shed 2 bases, and the junction held 14 bases outside the gene matches. This CDR3 has 16 amino acids. Time point given: newly diagnosed GD, antithyroid drugs for less than 3 months. Making the TCR library involved RNA that had been extracted from PBMCs. This same sample was also taken into another study, of T cells in Graves' hyperthyroidism and ophthalmopathy.

J is TRBJ2-7 and V is TRBV6-1; 7 bases line up with TRBD2. The clonotype was recovered from a man aged 35 to 55 with Graves disease. The starting material was peripheral blood mononuclear cells (PBMCs), obtained at new diagnosis, from a patient treated with antithyroid drugs. The CDR3 here is CASTPIERDPTYEQYF. The CDR3, as DNA: TGTGCCAGCACTCCGATCGAGCGGGACCCCACCTACGAGCAGTACTTC.